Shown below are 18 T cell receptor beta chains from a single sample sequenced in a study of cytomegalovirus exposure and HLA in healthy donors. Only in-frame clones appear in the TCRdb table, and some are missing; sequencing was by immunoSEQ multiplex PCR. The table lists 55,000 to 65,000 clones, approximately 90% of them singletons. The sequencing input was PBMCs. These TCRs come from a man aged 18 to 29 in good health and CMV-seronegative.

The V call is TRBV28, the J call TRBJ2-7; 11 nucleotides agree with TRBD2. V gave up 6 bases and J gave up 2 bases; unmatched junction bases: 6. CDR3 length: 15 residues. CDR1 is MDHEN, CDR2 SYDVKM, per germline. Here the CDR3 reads CASRPTSGTTYEQYF. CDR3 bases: TGTGCCAGCAGGCCGACTAGCGGGACCACCTACGAGCAGTACTTC.

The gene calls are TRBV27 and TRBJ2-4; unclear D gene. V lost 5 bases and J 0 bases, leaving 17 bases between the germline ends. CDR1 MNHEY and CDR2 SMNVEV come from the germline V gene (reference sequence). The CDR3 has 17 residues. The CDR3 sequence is CASSEVWPALAKNIQYF. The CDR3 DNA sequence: TGTGCCAGCAGTGAGGTGTGGCCAGCCTTAGCCAAAAACATTCAGTACTTC.

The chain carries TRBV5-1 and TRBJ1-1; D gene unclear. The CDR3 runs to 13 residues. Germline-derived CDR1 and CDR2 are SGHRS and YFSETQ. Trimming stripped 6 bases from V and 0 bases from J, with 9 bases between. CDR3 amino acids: CASTSAMNTEAFF. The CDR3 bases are TGCGCCAGCACTTCTGCTATGAACACTGAAGCTTTCTTT.

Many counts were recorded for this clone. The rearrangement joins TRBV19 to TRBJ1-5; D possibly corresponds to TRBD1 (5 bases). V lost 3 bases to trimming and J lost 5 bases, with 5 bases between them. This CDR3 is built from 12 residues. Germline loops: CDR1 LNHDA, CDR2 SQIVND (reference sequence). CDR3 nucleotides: TGTGCCAGTAGTATCAGGGATCAGCCCCAGCATTTT. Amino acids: CASSIRDQPQHF.

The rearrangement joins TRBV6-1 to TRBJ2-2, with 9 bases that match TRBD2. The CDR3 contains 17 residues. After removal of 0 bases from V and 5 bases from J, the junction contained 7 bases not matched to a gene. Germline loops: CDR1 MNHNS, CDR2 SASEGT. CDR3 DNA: TGTGCCAGCAGTGAAGCGCATAGCGGGAGAGTGACCGGGGAGCTGTTTTTT. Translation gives CASSEAHSGRVTGELFF.

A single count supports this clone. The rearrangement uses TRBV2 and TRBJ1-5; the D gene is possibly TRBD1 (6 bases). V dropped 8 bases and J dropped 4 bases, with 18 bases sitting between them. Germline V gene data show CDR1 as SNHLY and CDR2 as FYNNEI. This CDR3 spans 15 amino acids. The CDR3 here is CASGDNRQGNQPQHF. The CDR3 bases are TGTGCCAGCGGGGATAATAGGCAGGGGAATCAGCCCCAGCATTTT.

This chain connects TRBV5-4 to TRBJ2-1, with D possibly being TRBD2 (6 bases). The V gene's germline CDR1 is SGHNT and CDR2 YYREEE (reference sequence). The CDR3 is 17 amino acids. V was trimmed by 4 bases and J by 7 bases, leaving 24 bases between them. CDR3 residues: CASSPRVEGLGMNEQFF. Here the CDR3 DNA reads TGTGCCAGCAGCCCGAGGGTGGAGGGATTGGGCATGAATGAGCAGTTCTTC.

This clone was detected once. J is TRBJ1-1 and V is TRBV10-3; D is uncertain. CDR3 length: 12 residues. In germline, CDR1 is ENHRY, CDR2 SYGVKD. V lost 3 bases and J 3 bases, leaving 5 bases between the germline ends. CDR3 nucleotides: TGTGCCATCAGTGACGGGTACACTGAAGCTTTCTTT. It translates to CAISDGYTEAFF.

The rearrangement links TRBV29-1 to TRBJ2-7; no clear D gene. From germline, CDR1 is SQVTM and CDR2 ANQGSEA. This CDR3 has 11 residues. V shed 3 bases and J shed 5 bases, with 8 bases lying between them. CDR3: CSVETTDEQYF. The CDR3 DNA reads TGCAGCGTTGAGACAACCGACGAGCAGTACTTC.

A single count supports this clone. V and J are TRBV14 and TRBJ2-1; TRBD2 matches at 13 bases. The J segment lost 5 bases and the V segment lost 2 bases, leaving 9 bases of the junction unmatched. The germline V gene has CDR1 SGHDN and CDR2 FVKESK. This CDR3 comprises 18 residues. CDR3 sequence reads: CASSQLPGLAGRDNEQFF. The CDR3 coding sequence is TGTGCCAGCAGCCAACTGCCGGGACTAGCGGGGAGAGACAATGAGCAGTTCTTC. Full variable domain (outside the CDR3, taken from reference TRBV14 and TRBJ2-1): EAGVTQFPSHSVIEKGQTVTLRCDPISGHDNLYWYRRVMGKEIKFLLHFVKESKQDESGMPNNRFLAERTGGTYSTLKVQPAELEDSGVYFCASSQLPGLAGRDNEQFFGPGTRLTVL.

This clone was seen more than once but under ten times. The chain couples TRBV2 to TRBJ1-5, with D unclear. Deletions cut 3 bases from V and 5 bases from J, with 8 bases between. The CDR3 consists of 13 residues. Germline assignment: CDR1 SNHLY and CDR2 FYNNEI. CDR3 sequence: CASSEGRDQPQHF. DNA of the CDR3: TGTGCCAGCAGTGAGGGCAGAGATCAGCCCCAGCATTTT. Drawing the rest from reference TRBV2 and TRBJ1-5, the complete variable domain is EPEVTQTPSHQVTQMGQEVILRCVPISNHLYFYWYRQILGQKVEFLVSFYNNEISEKSEIFDDQFSVERPDGSNFTLKIRSTKLEDSAMYFCASSEGRDQPQHFGDGTRLSIL.

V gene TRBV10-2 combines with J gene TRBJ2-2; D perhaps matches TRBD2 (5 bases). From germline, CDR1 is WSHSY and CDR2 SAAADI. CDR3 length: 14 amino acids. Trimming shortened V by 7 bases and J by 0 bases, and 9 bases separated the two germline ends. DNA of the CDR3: TGCGCCAGCAAGAGGGATACGAACACCGGGGAGCTGTTTTTT. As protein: CASKRDTNTGELFF.

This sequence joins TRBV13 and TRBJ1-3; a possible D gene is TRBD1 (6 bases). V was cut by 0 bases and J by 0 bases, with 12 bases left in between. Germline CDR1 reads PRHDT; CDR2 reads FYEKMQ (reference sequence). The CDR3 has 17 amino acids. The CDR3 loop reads CASSLGETGLSGNTIYF. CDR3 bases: TGTGCCAGCAGCTTAGGCGAGACAGGACTCTCTGGAAACACCATATATTTT.

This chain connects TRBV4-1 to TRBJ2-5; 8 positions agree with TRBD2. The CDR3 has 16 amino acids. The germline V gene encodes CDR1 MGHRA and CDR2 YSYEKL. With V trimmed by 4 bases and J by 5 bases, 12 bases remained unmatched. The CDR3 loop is CASSPRRTSRGETQYF. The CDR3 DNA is TGCGCCAGCAGCCCCCGTAGGACTAGCCGGGGGGAGACCCAGTACTTC.

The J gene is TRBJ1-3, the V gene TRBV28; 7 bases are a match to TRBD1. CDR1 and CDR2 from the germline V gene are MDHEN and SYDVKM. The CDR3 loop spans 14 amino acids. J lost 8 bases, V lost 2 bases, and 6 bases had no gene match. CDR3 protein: CASSLKGAVYTIYF. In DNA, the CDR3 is TGTGCCAGCAGTTTAAAGGGGGCAGTTTACACCATATATTTT.

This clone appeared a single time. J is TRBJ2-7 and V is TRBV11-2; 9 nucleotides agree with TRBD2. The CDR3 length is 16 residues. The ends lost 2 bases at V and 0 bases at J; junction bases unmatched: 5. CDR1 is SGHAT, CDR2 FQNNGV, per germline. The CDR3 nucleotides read TGTGCCAGCAGCTTACTCCTAGCGGGGAACTCCTACGAGCAGTACTTC. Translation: CASSLLLAGNSYEQYF.

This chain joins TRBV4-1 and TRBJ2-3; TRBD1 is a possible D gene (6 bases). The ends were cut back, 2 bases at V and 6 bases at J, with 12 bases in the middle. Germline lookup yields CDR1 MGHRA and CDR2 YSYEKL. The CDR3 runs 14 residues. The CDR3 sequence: CASSQTNRVDTQYF. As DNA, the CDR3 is TGCGCCAGCAGCCAAACCAACAGGGTGGATACGCAGTATTTT.

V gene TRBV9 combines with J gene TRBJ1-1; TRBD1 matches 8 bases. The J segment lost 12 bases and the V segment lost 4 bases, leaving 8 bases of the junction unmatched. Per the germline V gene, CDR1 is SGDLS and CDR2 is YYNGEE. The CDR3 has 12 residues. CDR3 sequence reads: CASSSWTGRTFF. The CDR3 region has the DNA TGTGCCAGCAGCTCATGGACAGGGAGAACTTTCTTT.